This T cell receptor (beta chain) was captured in a study of T cells in localized non-small cell lung cancer. Trimming took 0 bases from V and 0 from J, leaving 9 bases between them. Germline CDR1 reads MNHGY; CDR2 reads SAAAGT. This CDR3 region has 15 residues. Repertoires were generated with immunoSEQ multiplex PCR, while TCRdb's copy carries only in-frame clones and drops some. The data contain around 1,000 clones, about 20% of them singletons. Whole-study findings and limits: Among the top 100 tumor clones, a median about 59 appeared in adjacent lung.

In the case of this clone: Its matching antigen is unknown.

The receptor was isolated from a woman aged 40-69 years with stage I lung adenocarcinoma. The V gene is TRBV6-8, the J gene TRBJ2-7; D is ambiguous. The source was normal lung tissue next to the tumor, collected before any cancer treatment. The CDR3 DNA is TGTGCCAGCAGTTACTCGTCCTCAACCTCCTACGAGCAGTACTTC. This codes for CASSYSSSTSYEQYF.